The next 10 T cell receptor beta chains were all read from a single sample in a study of siplizumab effects on memory and regulatory T cells. Profiling relied on immunoSEQ multiplex PCR, and the TCRdb table lists in-frame clones only, not all of them. The sample yields over 50,000 clones, around four fifths seen once. Material for sequencing was memory CD4+ T cells sorted from blood. These receptors came from a human donor in good health.

The gene calls are TRBV7-6 and TRBJ1-6, with a weak D call TRBD1 (5 bases). This CDR3 has 14 residues. The V and J ends lost 2 bases and 8 bases respectively, with 10 bases between them. CDR1 SGHVS and CDR2 FNYEAQ come from the germline V gene. The CDR3 DNA reads TGTGCCAGCAGCTTATCCCCGACAGATTCACCCCTCCACTTT. Amino acids: CASSLSPTDSPLHF.

The rearrangement joins TRBV11-1 to TRBJ2-7; weak D call: TRBD2 (6 bases). This CDR3 is built from 14 residues. Per germline, CDR1 SGHAT and CDR2 FQDESV (reference sequence). Trimming pared 6 bases from V and 7 bases from J, leaving 19 bases between. The CDR3 loop reads CASSPSGRAGEQYF. Written as DNA, the CDR3 is TGTGCCAGCAGTCCGTCAGGCAGGGCGGGGGAGCAGTACTTC. Drawing the rest from reference TRBV11-1 and TRBJ2-7, the complete variable domain is EAEVAQSPRYKITEKSQAVAFWCDPISGHATLYWYRQILGQGPELLVQFQDESVVDDSQLPKDRFSAERLKGVDSTLKIQPAELGDSAMYLCASSPSGRAGEQYFGPGTRLTVT.

The rearrangement uses TRBV7-9 and TRBJ1-2; TRBD1 matches at 8 bases. The CDR3 runs to 17 residues. After removal of 3 bases from V and 4 bases from J, the junction contained 13 bases not matched to a gene. CDR1 is SEHNR and CDR2 is FQNEAQ in the germline V gene (reference sequence). The CDR3 sequence: CASSFTGGWDLPYGYTF. The CDR3 coding sequence is TGTGCCAGCAGCTTTACAGGGGGGTGGGACCTACCCTATGGCTACACCTTC.

The genes are TRBV29-1 and TRBJ2-2; 11 bases map to TRBD2. The CDR3 runs 18 residues. In germline, CDR1 is SQVTM, CDR2 ANQGSEA. The ends lost 6 bases at V and 3 bases at J; junction bases unmatched: 15. CDR3 bases: TGCAGCGTCCAAGGGAGTAGCGGGAGGGCTAAGGACACCGGGGAGCTGTTTTTT. This encodes CSVQGSSGRAKDTGELFF.

The chain joins TRBV30 to TRBJ2-4; perhaps TRBD2 as D (6 bases). V dropped 3 bases and J dropped 8 bases, with 14 bases sitting between them. The CDR3 covers 13 residues. Germline CDR1 GTSNPN, CDR2 SVGIG (reference sequence). The CDR3 spells CAWSLGTPHIQYF. The CDR3 coding sequence is TGTGCCTGGAGCTTGGGGACTCCCCACATTCAGTACTTC.

The CDR3 reads CASRGTSEAFF. Here the CDR3 DNA reads TGTGCCAGCAGAGGGACAAGTGAAGCTTTCTTT. The rearrangement uses TRBV6-5 and TRBJ1-1; D is possibly TRBD1 (6 bases). The CDR3 covers 11 residues. Germline V CDR1 and CDR2: MNHEY, SVGAGI. The germline V and J ends were trimmed by 6 bases and 7 bases, with 9 bases remaining between them.

The V and J genes are TRBV4-1 and TRBJ2-3; no definite D call. This CDR3 contains 16 residues. Germline V CDR1 and CDR2: MGHRA, YSYEKL. Trimming cost V 0 bases and J 6 bases, with 16 bases left between them. CDR3 loop: CASSQELGVSWDTQYF. CDR3 DNA sequence: TGCGCCAGCAGCCAAGAGCTTGGCGTCTCTTGGGATACGCAGTATTTT.

With respect to this clone: Within the sample, other DNA sequences also encode this same CDR3. The rearrangement links TRBV5-1 to TRBJ1-1; D is perhaps TRBD1 (6 bases). The CDR3 is 14 residues long. Trimming shortened V by 1 base and J by 1 base, and 8 bases separated the two germline ends. Germline V CDR1 and CDR2: SGHRS, YFSETQ. CDR3 in amino acids: CASSLKGENTEAFF. The DNA for the CDR3 is TGCGCCAGCAGCTTGAAGGGGGAGAACACTGAAGCTTTCTTT. The variable domain in full, with the rest retrieved from reference TRBV5-1 and TRBJ1-1, is KAGVTQTPRYLIKTRGQQVTLSCSPISGHRSVSWYQQTPGQGLQFLFEYFSETQRNKGNFPGRFSGRQFSNSRSEMNVSTLELGDSALYLCASSLKGENTEAFFGQGTRLTVV.

The J gene is TRBJ2-6, the V gene TRBV19; D unresolved. Trimming cost V 1 base and J 0 bases, with 16 bases left between them. CDR1 and CDR2 from the germline V gene are LNHDA and SQIVND (reference sequence). The CDR3 has 19 residues. The DNA of the CDR3 is TGTGCCAGTAGTATAGTATTCGCACAGCTTCACTCTGGGGCCAACGTCCTGACTTTC. As protein: CASSIVFAQLHSGANVLTF. Complete variable domain (other parts from reference TRBV19 and TRBJ2-6): DGGITQSPKYLFRKEGQNVTLSCEQNLNHDAMYWYRQDPGQGLRLIYYSQIVNDFQKGDIAEGYSVSREKKESFPLTVTSAQKNPTAFYLCASSIVFAQLHSGANVLTFGAGSRLTVL.

The rearrangement joins TRBV27 to TRBJ1-4; TRBD1 might be the D (5 bases). From germline, CDR1 is MNHEY and CDR2 SMNVEV (reference sequence). The ends were cut back, 6 bases at V and 8 bases at J, with 16 bases in the middle. The CDR3 extends over 14 amino acids. The CDR3 DNA sequence: TGTGCCAGCAGAGACAGTGGGTGGAAAGAAAAACTGTTTTTT. Protein sequence: CASRDSGWKEKLFF. The whole variable domain, remainder taken from reference TRBV27 and TRBJ1-4, is EAQVTQNPRYLITVTGKKLTVTCSQNMNHEYMSWYRQDPGLGLRQIYYSMNVEVTDKGDVPEGYKVSRKEKRNFPLILESPSPNQTSLYFCASRDSGWKEKLFFGSGTQLSVL.